This TCR beta chain was observed in a study of Ad26.COV2.S vaccination and SARS-CoV-2 variants. Points from the study as a whole: A substantial breadth of spike-specific CD8+ and CD4+ T cell responses after vaccination has been reported. Recipients of vaccine and of placebo showed similar breadth of their non-spike TCR repertoires.

Germline V lookup: CDR1 SGHVS, CDR2 FNYEAQ. The CDR3 is 15 amino acids. After removal of 5 bases from V and 9 bases from J, the junction contained 12 bases not matched to a gene. This table comes from immunoSEQ multiplex PCR, and its TCRdb copy is limited to in-frame clones, with some not included. This table holds 380,000 or so clones, less than 90% found once. To note about this clone: What it binds is unknown.

Specified treatment: 15 to 20 received Ad26.COV2.S at low or high dose, single or two shots; roughly five received placebo; per-sample allocation not given. Samples analyzed were those drawn on day 63 after the first vaccine or placebo injection. Vaccination used an Ad26 vector expressing Wuhan-strain SARS-CoV-2 spike. V is TRBV7-6 and J is TRBJ1-2, with 10 bases identical to TRBD1. This receptor was taken from a person aged 18-65 years who received the Ad26.COV2.S COVID-19 vaccine or a placebo. Sequenced material: peripheral blood, taken in a trial of Ad26.COV2.S vaccine versus placebo. The DNA of the CDR3 is TGTGCCAGCAGCACTTCCGAGACAGGGGGCGTTCGCTACACCTTC. Amino acid sequence: CASSTSETGGVRYTF.